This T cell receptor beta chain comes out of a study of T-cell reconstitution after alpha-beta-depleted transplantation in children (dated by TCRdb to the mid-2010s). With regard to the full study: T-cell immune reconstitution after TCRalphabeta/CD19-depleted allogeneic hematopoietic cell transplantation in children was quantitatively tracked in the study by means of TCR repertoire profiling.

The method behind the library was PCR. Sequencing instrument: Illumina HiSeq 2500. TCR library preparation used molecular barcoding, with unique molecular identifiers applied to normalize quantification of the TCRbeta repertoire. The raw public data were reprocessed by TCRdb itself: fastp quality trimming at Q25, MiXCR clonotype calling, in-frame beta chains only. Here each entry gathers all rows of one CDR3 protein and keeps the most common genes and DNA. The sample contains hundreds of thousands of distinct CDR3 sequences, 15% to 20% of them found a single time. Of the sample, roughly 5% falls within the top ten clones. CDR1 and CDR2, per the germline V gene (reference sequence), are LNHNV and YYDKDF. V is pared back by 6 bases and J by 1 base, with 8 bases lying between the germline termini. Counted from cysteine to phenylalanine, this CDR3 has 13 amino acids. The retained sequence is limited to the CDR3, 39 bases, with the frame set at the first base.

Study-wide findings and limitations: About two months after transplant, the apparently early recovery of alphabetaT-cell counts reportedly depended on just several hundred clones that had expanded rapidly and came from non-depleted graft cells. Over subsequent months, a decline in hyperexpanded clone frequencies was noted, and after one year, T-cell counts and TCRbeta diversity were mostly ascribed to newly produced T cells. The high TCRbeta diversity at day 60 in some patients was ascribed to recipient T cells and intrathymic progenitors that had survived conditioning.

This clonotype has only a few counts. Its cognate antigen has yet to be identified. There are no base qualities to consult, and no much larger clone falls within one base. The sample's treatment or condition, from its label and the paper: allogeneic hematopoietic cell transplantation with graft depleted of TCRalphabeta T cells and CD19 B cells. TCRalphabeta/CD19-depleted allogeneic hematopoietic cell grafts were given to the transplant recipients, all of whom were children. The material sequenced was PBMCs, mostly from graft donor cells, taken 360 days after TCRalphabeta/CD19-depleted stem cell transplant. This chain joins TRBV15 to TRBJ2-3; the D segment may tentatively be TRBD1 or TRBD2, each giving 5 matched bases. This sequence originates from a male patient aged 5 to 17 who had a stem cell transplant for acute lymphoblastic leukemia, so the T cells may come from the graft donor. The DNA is TGTGCCACCAGTGGGACGGGCACAGATACGCAGTATTTT. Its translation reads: CATSGTGTDTQYF.